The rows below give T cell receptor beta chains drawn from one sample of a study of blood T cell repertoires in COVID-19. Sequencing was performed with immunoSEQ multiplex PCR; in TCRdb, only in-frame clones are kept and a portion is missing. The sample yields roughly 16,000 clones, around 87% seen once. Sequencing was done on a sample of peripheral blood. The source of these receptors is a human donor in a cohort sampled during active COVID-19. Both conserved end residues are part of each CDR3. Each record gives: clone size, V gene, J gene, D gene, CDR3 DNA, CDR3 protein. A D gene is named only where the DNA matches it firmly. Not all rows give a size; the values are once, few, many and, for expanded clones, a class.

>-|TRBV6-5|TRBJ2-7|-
TGTGCCAGCGGGCCGTGGGCCTCCTACGAGCAGTACTTC
CASGPWASYEQYF
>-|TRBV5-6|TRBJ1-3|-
TGTGCCAGCAGCTTGTACGGCAGGGAAGCCTCTGGAAACACCATATATTTT
CASSLYGREASGNTIYF
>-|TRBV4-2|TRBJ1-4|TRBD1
TGTGCCAGCAGCTTACCGGGACAGCCTAATGAAAAACTGTTTTTT
CASSLPGQPNEKLFF
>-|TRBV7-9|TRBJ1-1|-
TGTGCCAGCAGTCGAGAGTCACTGAACACTGAAGCTTTCTTT
CASSRESLNTEAFF
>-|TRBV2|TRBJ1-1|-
TGTGCCAGCATTATCGGACAGAGGAACACTGAAGCTTTCTTT
CASIIGQRNTEAFF
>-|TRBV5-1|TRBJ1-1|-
TGCGCCAGCCAGATTTCAGGGGCCGCAAACCGCGGCACTGAAGCTTTCTTT
CASQISGAANRGTEAFF
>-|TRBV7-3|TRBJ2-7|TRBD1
TGTGCCAGCAGCTTAGGTAGACAGGGCACCTACGAGCAGTACTTC
CASSLGRQGTYEQYF
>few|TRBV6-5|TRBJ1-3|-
TGTGCCAGCAGGAGAATTTCCTCTGGAAACACCATATATTTT
CASRRISSGNTIYF
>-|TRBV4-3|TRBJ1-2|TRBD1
TGCGCCAGCAGCTTGGACAGGGGGTGGAATGGCTACACCTTC
CASSLDRGWNGYTF
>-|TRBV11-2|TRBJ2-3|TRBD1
TGTGCCAGCAGCGTCTCAGGACAGGGGGTAAATACGCAGTATTTT
CASSVSGQGVNTQYF
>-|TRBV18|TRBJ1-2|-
TGTGCCAGCTCACCTCTACAGGCTTTGGATGGCTACACCTTC
CASSPLQALDGYTF
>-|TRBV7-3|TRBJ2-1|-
TGTGCCAGCAGCTTAAACAGCAATGAGCAGTTCTTC
CASSLNSNEQFF
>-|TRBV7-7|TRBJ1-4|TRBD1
TGTGCTAGCCGACCGGGACAGAGTGAAAAACTGTTTTTT
CASRPGQSEKLFF
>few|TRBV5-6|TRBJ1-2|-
TGTGCCAGCAGCTTGGTGTTGACGGGGAACTATGGCTACACCTTC
CASSLVLTGNYGYTF
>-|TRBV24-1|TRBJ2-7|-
TGTGCCACCAGTGACCCTAAGTCCTACGAGCAGTACTTC
CATSDPKSYEQYF
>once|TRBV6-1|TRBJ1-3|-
TGTGCCAGCAGTGAAGGGGGGCAGTGGGCTGGAAACACCATATATTTT
CASSEGGQWAGNTIYF
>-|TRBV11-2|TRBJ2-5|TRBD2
TGTGCCAGCAGCTTCTCCCCTAGCGGGGGGGCGGGGGAGACCCAGTACTTC
CASSFSPSGGAGETQYF
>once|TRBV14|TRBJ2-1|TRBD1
TGTGCCAGCAGCCAACTGACCTACCGGGACAGGGGGCCCTACAATGAGCAGTTCTTC
CASSQLTYRDRGPYNEQFF
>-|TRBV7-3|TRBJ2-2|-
TGTGCCAGCAGCCCCAACTTGAACACCGGGGAGCTGTTTTTT
CASSPNLNTGELFF
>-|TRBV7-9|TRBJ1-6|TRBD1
TGTGCCAGCAGTTTCCCACAGGGGCCGAATTCACCCCTCCACTTT
CASSFPQGPNSPLHF
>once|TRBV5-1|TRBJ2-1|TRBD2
TGCGCCAGCAGCCCTTTAGCTGGGGGGGGAGACAATGAGCAGTTCTTC
CASSPLAGGGDNEQFF
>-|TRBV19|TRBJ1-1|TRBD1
TGTGCCAGTAGTATAATCGGGACAGGCAACACTGAAGCTTTCTTT
CASSIIGTGNTEAFF
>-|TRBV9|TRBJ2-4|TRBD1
TGTGCCAGCAGCAGACAGGGGGGAAACATTCAGTACTTC
CASSRQGGNIQYF
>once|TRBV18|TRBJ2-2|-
TGTGCCAGCTCACCATCCAGGGCCCCGAACACCGGGGAGCTGTTTTTT
CASSPSRAPNTGELFF
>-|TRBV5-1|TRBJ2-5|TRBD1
TGCGCCAGCAGCTACCAGCCGGGACAGGGCTTGTCTGAGACCCAGTACTTC
CASSYQPGQGLSETQYF
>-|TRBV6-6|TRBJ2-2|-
TGTGCCAGCGGCGGGTCCGGGGAGAACACCGGGGAGCTGTTTTTT
CASGGSGENTGELFF
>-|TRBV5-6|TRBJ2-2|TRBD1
TGTGCCAGCAGCACCCAGGGGGTGGACACCGGGGAGCTGTTTTTT
CASSTQGVDTGELFF
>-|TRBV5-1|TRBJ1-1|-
TGCGCCAGCAGCTCGCAGGGAGGGAACACTGAAGCTTTCTTT
CASSSQGGNTEAFF
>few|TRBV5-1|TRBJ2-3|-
TGCGCCAGCAGCTTATCGGGGTGGCCCACAGATACGCAGTATTTT
CASSLSGWPTDTQYF
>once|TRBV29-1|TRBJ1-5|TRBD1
TGCAGCGCCGGGGACAGCTTTAATCAGCCCCAGCATTTT
CSAGDSFNQPQHF
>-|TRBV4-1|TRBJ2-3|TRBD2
TGCGCCAGCAGCCAAGAACTAGCGGGGGTTAGCACAGATACGCAGTATTTT
CASSQELAGVSTDTQYF
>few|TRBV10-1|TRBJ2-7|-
TGCGCCAGCAGTAAATACAGGGACTACGAGCAGTACTTC
CASSKYRDYEQYF
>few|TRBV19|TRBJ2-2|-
TGTGCCAGTAGTATCCTTCGGGGGGCGGACACCGGGGAGCTGTTTTTT
CASSILRGADTGELFF
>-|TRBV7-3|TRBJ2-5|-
TGTGCCAGCAGCTTACCAGGGGCGGAGACCCAGTACTTC
CASSLPGAETQYF
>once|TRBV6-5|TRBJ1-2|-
TGTGCCAGCAGTTACGGGTCAAGGGACTACTATGGCTACACCTTC
CASSYGSRDYYGYTF
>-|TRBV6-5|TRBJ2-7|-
TGTGCCAGCAGTACAGGCTACGAGCAGTACTTC
CASSTGYEQYF
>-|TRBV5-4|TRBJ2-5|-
TGTGCCAGCAGCACCGGATCTGCGGGGGAGACCCAGTACTTC
CASSTGSAGETQYF
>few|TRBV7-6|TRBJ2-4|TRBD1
TGTGCCAGCAGCTCCCTCCTGACAGGGGACATTCAGTACTTC
CASSSLLTGDIQYF
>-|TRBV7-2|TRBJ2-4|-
TGTGCCAGCAGCTTAAAGGGAGAGACGAACATTCAGTACTTC
CASSLKGETNIQYF
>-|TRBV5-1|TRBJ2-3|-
TGCGCCAGCAGCTTTGAGGGTCACACAGATACGCAGTATTTT
CASSFEGHTDTQYF
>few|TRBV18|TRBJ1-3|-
TGTGCCAGCTCGCAGGACAGCTTCTCTGGAAACACCATATATTTT
CASSQDSFSGNTIYF
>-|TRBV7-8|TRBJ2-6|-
TGTGCCAGCACGAGTAGATTTACTGCTGGGGCCAACGTCCTGACTTTC
CASTSRFTAGANVLTF
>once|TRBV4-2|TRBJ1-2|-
TGTGCCAGCAGCCCACACCCGGGAGGCTACACCTTC
CASSPHPGGYTF
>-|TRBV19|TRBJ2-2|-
TGTGCCAGTAGTATCACTGCGCAACTGAACACCGGGGAGCTGTTTTTT
CASSITAQLNTGELFF